This passage covers 5 T cell receptor beta chains from one sample sequenced in a study of T cell responses to AZD1222 COVID-19 vaccine. TCRdb's table, derived via immunoSEQ multiplex PCR, lists solely in-frame clones and lacks some. The sample has 90,000 to 120,000 clones, more than 90% seen once; the top ten hold roughly 1.3%. Source: peripheral blood, taken on day 0 of AZD1222 vaccination. The receptors here all came from an adult in good health.

This clone has only a few counts. The chain recombines TRBV28 with TRBJ1-1; TRBD1 matches 7 bases. There are 15 residues in the CDR3. Germline assignment: CDR1 MDHEN and CDR2 SYDVKM. Trimming at V came to 6 bases and at J to 3 bases, leaving 10 bases not matched to a gene. The CDR3: CASRAPTGRDTEAFF. The CDR3 region has the DNA TGTGCCAGCAGGGCGCCGACAGGGAGGGACACTGAAGCTTTCTTT.

CDR3 loop: CASSQEEGFTEAFF. DNA for the CDR3: TGTGCCAGCAGCCAAGAGGAGGGTTTCACTGAAGCTTTCTTT. The chain has TRBV3-1 (or the pseudogene TRBV3-2) and TRBJ1-1; D gene uncertain. This CDR3 is built from 14 residues. Per the germline V gene, CDR1 is LGHDT and CDR2 is YNNKEL (reference sequence). V shed 0 bases and J shed 4 bases, with 9 bases lying between them.

The chain recombines TRBV3-1 (or the pseudogene TRBV3-2) with TRBJ2-5, with TRBD2 matching over 13 bases. The ends lost 4 bases at V and 5 bases at J; junction bases unmatched: 10. The CDR3 sequence is 17 residues long. CDR1 and CDR2 (germline): LGHDT, YNNKEL (reference sequence). Here the CDR3 reads CASSPRTSGGMWETQYF. The CDR3 DNA sequence: TGTGCCAGCAGCCCTAGGACTAGCGGGGGTATGTGGGAGACCCAGTACTTC.

This clone was detected only a few times. The rearrangement joins TRBV13 to TRBJ1-6; 8 bases are a match to TRBD1. CDR3 length: 16 residues. The ends lost 0 bases at V and 6 bases at J; junction bases unmatched: 4. Germline values: CDR1 PRHDT, CDR2 FYEKMQ (reference sequence). CDR3 in amino acids: CASSLGTGVGNSPLHF. Written as DNA, the CDR3 is TGTGCCAGCAGCTTAGGGACAGGGGTTGGTAATTCACCCCTCCACTTT.

The chain is built from TRBV19 and TRBJ1-1, with TRBD1 as a possible D gene (5 bases). The CDR3 has 14 residues. The germline V gene encodes CDR1 LNHDA and CDR2 SQIVND (reference sequence). The germline V and J ends were trimmed by 4 bases and 3 bases, with 12 bases remaining between them. The CDR3 bases are TGTGCCAGTAGTACCCGACAGACCTACACTGAAGCTTTCTTT. Amino acids: CASSTRQTYTEAFF.